This entry lists 17 T cell receptor beta chains sequenced from one sample in a study of blood T cell repertoires in COVID-19. Data came from immunoSEQ multiplex PCR; TCRdb stores just in-frame clones and leaves some out. The sample includes 55,000 to 80,000 clones, 65% to 85% of them seen just once. The source material was peripheral blood. These receptors were taken from a human donor in a cohort sampled during active COVID-19.

The V call is TRBV2, the J call TRBJ2-3; D not resolved. Germline V gene data show CDR1 as SNHLY and CDR2 as FYNNEI. V was trimmed by 6 bases and J by 6 bases, leaving 7 bases between them. The CDR3 extends over 11 amino acids. DNA of the CDR3: TGTGCCAGCAGCAACTTGGATACGCAGTATTTT. This gives the protein CASSNLDTQYF.

The chain combines TRBV6-5 with TRBJ2-1, with D possibly being TRBD1 (5 bases). The CDR3 runs 14 residues. The V gene lost 10 bases and the J gene lost 2 bases, with 15 bases spanning the gap. Germline-derived CDR1 and CDR2 are MNHEY and SVGAGI. The CDR3 DNA sequence: TGTGCCACCCGCCCAGGGATCGCCTACAATGAGCAGTTCTTC. Its protein product is CATRPGIAYNEQFF.

The rearrangement joins TRBV11-3 to TRBJ2-1, with 9 bases fitting TRBD1. The CDR3 sequence is 15 residues long. Looked up from germline, CDR1 is SGHNT and CDR2 is YENEEA. V was clipped by 4 bases and J by 4 bases; unmatched bases: 5. For the CDR3, the DNA is TGTGCCAGCAGCTCCGGGACAGGGCGATACAATGAGCAGTTCTTC. Protein product: CASSSGTGRYNEQFF.

This clone has more than one count but fewer than ten. The chain uses TRBV27 and TRBJ1-1, with 8 bases fitting TRBD1. Germline CDR1 is MNHEY and CDR2 is SMNVEV (reference sequence). The CDR3 is 15 amino acids. Trimming at V came to 3 bases and at J to 4 bases, leaving 7 bases not matched to a gene. Here the CDR3 reads CASSFPTGVVTEAFF. The CDR3 nucleotides read TGTGCCAGCAGTTTTCCGACAGGGGTTGTCACTGAAGCTTTCTTT.

The chain links TRBV29-1 to TRBJ2-7, with 7 bases lining up with TRBD2. V gave up 4 bases and J gave up 9 bases; unmatched junction bases: 9. Germline CDR1 reads SQVTM; CDR2 reads ANQGSEA. The CDR3 is 12 residues long. For the CDR3, the DNA is TGCAGCGTTGCCTTGGCGGGGGTGGGGCAGTACTTC. Encoded protein: CSVALAGVGQYF.

The chain links TRBV6-5 to TRBJ2-3, with 9 bases matching TRBD2. Per germline, CDR1 MNHEY and CDR2 SVGAGI. This CDR3 has 15 residues. Germline trimming cut 2 bases from V and 3 bases from J; bases unmatched to any gene: 3. Here the CDR3 DNA reads TGTGCCAGCAGTTACGGACTAGCGATTACAGATACGCAGTATTTT. As protein: CASSYGLAITDTQYF.

The CDR3 is CASSSLTSGGGDTQYF. CDR3 in DNA: TGTGCCAGCAGCTCCTTGACTAGCGGGGGTGGGGATACGCAGTATTTT. The V gene is TRBV7-9, the J gene TRBJ2-3; TRBD2 matches 12 bases. The CDR3 contains 16 residues. CDR1 SEHNR and CDR2 FQNEAQ come from the germline V gene (reference sequence). Germline trimming cut 4 bases from V and 6 bases from J; bases unmatched to any gene: 8. Filled out from reference TRBV7-9 and TRBJ2-3, the complete variable domain reads DTGVSQNPRHKITKRGQNVTFRCDPISEHNRLYWYRQTLGQGPEFLTYFQNEAQLEKSRLLSDRFSAERPKGSFSTLEIQRTEQGDSAMYLCASSSLTSGGGDTQYFGPGTRLTVL.

V gene TRBV10-3 combines with J gene TRBJ2-2, with 10 bases aligning to TRBD2. In germline, CDR1 is ENHRY, CDR2 SYGVKD. The J segment lost 5 bases and the V segment lost 4 bases, leaving 7 bases of the junction unmatched. The length of the CDR3 is 16 residues. CDR3 sequence reads: CAISARLAGETGELFF. The DNA for the CDR3 is TGTGCCATCAGTGCGAGGCTAGCGGGAGAAACCGGGGAGCTGTTTTTT.

The V and J genes are TRBV4-1 and TRBJ2-7; D is possibly TRBD2 (6 bases). V gave up 3 bases and J gave up 6 bases, with 24 bases separating them. CDR1 is MGHRA and CDR2 is YSYEKL in the germline V gene. The CDR3 loop spans 17 amino acids. The CDR3 region is CASSQGPGSQGIFEQYF. The CDR3 nucleotides are TGCGCCAGCAGCCAGGGGCCCGGGAGCCAAGGCATATTCGAGCAGTACTTC.

The chain employs TRBV9 and TRBJ2-3; 7 bases are a match to TRBD2. The CDR3 contains 13 residues. V was clipped by 7 bases and J by 6 bases; unmatched bases: 8. CDR1 and CDR2 (germline): SGDLS, YYNGEE. The CDR3: CASSTAGVDTQYF. The CDR3 DNA follows: TGTGCCAGCTCTACCGCGGGGGTGGATACGCAGTATTTT.

In this sample, this clone turned up a few times. This chain joins TRBV7-2 and TRBJ2-7, with 8 bases matching TRBD2. Germline CDR1 and CDR2: SGHTA and FQGNSA. The V and J ends lost 6 bases and 0 bases, in that order; junction bases with no gene match: 16. The CDR3 loop spans 18 amino acids. DNA for the CDR3: TGTGCCAGCAGTAGAGGACGGGGAGCGGCGGGGGGCTCCTACGAGCAGTACTTC. The encoded protein is CASSRGRGAAGGSYEQYF. Full variable domain (remainder filled in from reference TRBV7-2 and TRBJ2-7): GAGVSQSPSNKVTEKGKDVELRCDPISGHTALYWYRQSLGQGLEFLIYFQGNSAPDKSGLPSDRFSAERTGGSVSTLTIQRTQQEDSAVYLCASSRGRGAAGGSYEQYFGPGTRLTVT.

The V gene is TRBV7-8, the J gene TRBJ2-1; D unresolved. There are 14 residues in the CDR3. V lost 0 bases, J lost 8 bases, and 11 bases lay in between. CDR1 and CDR2 (germline): SGHVS, FQNEAQ. This CDR3 is CASSLAYSTDEQFF. In DNA, the CDR3 is TGTGCCAGCAGCTTAGCATACTCCACTGATGAGCAGTTCTTC.

The chain carries TRBV27 and TRBJ2-7; no clear D gene. Germline CDR1 and CDR2: MNHEY and SMNVEV (reference sequence). This CDR3 has 11 amino acids. V lost 8 bases and J lost 7, with 12 bases in between. This CDR3 reads CASAGGGEQYF. The DNA of the CDR3 is TGTGCCAGCGCCGGCGGTGGAGAGCAGTACTTC.

The chain joins TRBV20-1 to TRBJ2-5; D call uncertain. Per germline, CDR1 DFQATT and CDR2 SNEGSKA (reference sequence). CDR3 length: 11 residues. CDR3: CSPRPQETQYF. The CDR3 DNA follows: TGCAGCCCCAGGCCACAAGAGACCCAGTACTTC.

The rearrangement links TRBV7-2 to TRBJ2-1, with a possible D match to TRBD1 (5 bases). The V end lost 1 base, the J end lost 5 bases, and 12 bases lay between the germline ends. The CDR3 sequence is 15 residues long. Germline V gene sequence: CDR1 SGHTA, CDR2 FQGNSA. The CDR3 protein is CASSLEGNTDNEQFF. In nucleotides, the CDR3 is TGTGCCAGCAGCTTAGAGGGGAATACGGACAATGAGCAGTTCTTC.

The chain combines TRBV6-5 with TRBJ2-2; weak D call: TRBD1 (6 bases). Between the trimmed V and J ends, which lost 3 bases and 8 bases, there was a span of 10 bases. The CDR3 loop spans 13 amino acids. Per the germline V gene, CDR1 is MNHEY and CDR2 is SVGAGI. CDR3 residues: CASSYRRGGELFF. CDR3 bases: TGTGCCAGCAGTTATAGAAGGGGGGGGGAGCTGTTTTTT.

The chain couples TRBV11-3 to TRBJ2-4; the D is unclear. V was trimmed by 5 bases and J by 7 bases, leaving 9 bases between them. Germline-derived CDR1 and CDR2 are SGHNT and YENEEA. The CDR3 extends over 12 amino acids. The DNA for the CDR3 is TGTGCCAGCAGCCATGATACTAACATTCAGTACTTC. This encodes CASSHDTNIQYF.